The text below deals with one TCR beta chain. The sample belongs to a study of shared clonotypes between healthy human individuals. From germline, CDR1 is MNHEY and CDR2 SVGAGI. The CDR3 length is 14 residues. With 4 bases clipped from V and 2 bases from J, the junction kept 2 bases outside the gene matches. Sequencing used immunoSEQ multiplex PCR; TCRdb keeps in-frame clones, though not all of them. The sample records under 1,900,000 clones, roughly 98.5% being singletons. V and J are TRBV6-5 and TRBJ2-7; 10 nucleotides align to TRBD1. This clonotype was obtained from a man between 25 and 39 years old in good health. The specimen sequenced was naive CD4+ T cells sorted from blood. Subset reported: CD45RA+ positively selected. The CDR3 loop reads CASSLGQGPYEQYF. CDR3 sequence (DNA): TGTGCCAGCAGTTTGGGACAGGGGCCCTACGAGCAGTACTTC.